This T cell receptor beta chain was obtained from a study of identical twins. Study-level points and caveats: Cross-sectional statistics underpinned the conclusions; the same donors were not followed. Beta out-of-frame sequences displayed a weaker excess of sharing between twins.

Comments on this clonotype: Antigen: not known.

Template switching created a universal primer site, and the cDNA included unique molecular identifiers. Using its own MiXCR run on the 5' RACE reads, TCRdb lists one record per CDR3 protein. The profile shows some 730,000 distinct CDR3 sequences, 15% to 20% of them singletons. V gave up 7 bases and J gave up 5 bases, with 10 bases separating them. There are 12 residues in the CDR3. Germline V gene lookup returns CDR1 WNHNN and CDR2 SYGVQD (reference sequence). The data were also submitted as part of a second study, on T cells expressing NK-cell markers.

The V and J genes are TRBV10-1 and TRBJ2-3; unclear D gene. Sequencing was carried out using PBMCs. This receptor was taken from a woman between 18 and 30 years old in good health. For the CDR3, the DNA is TGCGCCAGCAATTATACCGGAGATACGCAGTATTTT. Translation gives CASNYTGDTQYF.